The 17 T cell receptor beta chains below all came from one sample that was sequenced in a study of cytomegalovirus exposure and HLA in healthy donors. PCR primers comprised 60 Vbeta and 13 Jbeta primers. Using immunoSEQ multiplex PCR, the repertoire was profiled, and TCRdb retains in-frame clones only, with some absent. The sample consists of more than 95,000 clones, around 77% of them appearing once. The sample taken for sequencing was PBMCs. These receptors originate from a man between 45 and 60 years old in good health and CMV-seropositive.

There are a few counts of this clone. J is TRBJ2-1 and V is TRBV6-6; 9 bases are shared with TRBD1. Germline V gene lookup returns CDR1 MNHNY and CDR2 SVGAGI (reference sequence). The CDR3 runs 16 residues. V gave up 5 bases and J gave up 7 bases; unmatched junction bases: 12. This chain's CDR3 is CASSLGQGDFFNEQFF. The CDR3 DNA follows: TGTGCCAGCAGTCTGGGACAGGGAGATTTTTTTAATGAGCAGTTCTTC.

The chain links TRBV28 to TRBJ2-7; 10 bases align to TRBD1. Per germline, CDR1 MDHEN and CDR2 SYDVKM. The J segment lost 4 bases and the V segment lost 8 bases, leaving 8 bases of the junction unmatched. CDR3 size: 14 residues. This chain's CDR3 is CASLPGQGSYEQYF. CDR3 in DNA: TGTGCCAGCCTCCCGGGACAGGGGTCTTACGAGCAGTACTTC.

V usage is TRBV21-1 and J usage is TRBJ2-2; the table calls TRBD2, which could not be checked here. TRBV21-1 constitutes a pseudogene. CDR3 length equals 23 residues. The CDR3: CASSKECKATSGRGGLNTGELFF. DNA for the CDR3: TGTGCCAGCAGCAAAGAGTGTAAGGCCACTAGCGGGAGGGGAGGGCTGAACACCGGGGAGCTGTTTTTT.

J is TRBJ2-4 and V is TRBV4-1; 7 bases are shared with TRBD2. Germline V gene lookup returns CDR1 MGHRA and CDR2 YSYEKL. Losses at the gene ends were 5 bases for V and 3 bases for J; bases not matched to a gene: 7. The length of the CDR3 is 15 residues. The CDR3 DNA is TGCGCCAGCAGCACGGGGGAGGGAGGCAAAAACATTCAGTACTTC. Translating it yields CASSTGEGGKNIQYF.

This sequence joins TRBV12-1 and TRBJ2-3; the table assigns TRBD1, which was not confirmed against the DNA. TRBV12-1 represents a pseudogene. There are 12 residues in the CDR3. CDR3 region: CASSQHTDTQYF. The CDR3 nucleotides read TGTGCCAGCAGCCAACACACAGATACGCAGTATTTT.

This sequence joins TRBV7-6 and TRBJ2-2; D call uncertain. CDR1 is SGHVS, CDR2 FNYEAQ, per germline. The CDR3 sequence is 15 residues long. V was pared by 2 bases and J by 4 bases, with 11 bases between. CDR3 sequence: CASSLLQSGTGELFF. CDR3 nucleotide sequence: TGTGCCAGCAGCTTACTGCAGTCGGGCACCGGGGAGCTGTTTTTT.

The chain links TRBV18 to TRBJ1-1, with D possibly being TRBD1 (6 bases). This CDR3 contains 16 residues. From germline, CDR1 is KGHSH and CDR2 LQKENI. The V gene lost 2 bases and the J gene lost 0 bases, with 13 bases spanning the gap. In DNA, the CDR3 is TGTGCCAGCTCACCAAATCAGGCAGGGGTGAACACTGAAGCTTTCTTT. It specifies CASSPNQAGVNTEAFF.

V gene TRBV7-7 combines with J gene TRBJ2-2, with D hard to call. In germline, CDR1 is SSHAT, CDR2 FNYEAQ (reference sequence). This CDR3 has 15 residues. Deletions cut 1 base from V and 2 bases from J, with 8 bases between. In nucleotides, the CDR3 is TGTGCCAGCAGCTTAGGTGCCAGTAACACCGGGGAGCTGTTTTTT. Its protein is CASSLGASNTGELFF.

V gene TRBV7-3 combines with J gene TRBJ2-3; no clear D gene. The CDR3 length is 13 residues. In germline, CDR1 is SGHTA, CDR2 FQGTGA. The V end was cut by 5 bases, the J end by 5 bases, with 11 bases between. CDR3 nucleotide sequence: TGTGCCAGCAGCACGACACCCGGAGATACGCAGTATTTT. The encoded protein is CASSTTPGDTQYF. Using reference TRBV7-3 and TRBJ2-3 for the parts outside the CDR3, the full variable domain is GAGVSQTPSNKVTEKGKYVELRCDPISGHTALYWYRQSLGQGPEFLIYFQGTGAADDSGLPNDRFFAVRPEGSVSTLKIQRTERGDSAVYLCASSTTPGDTQYFGPGTRLTVL.

The V and J genes are TRBV5-4 and TRBJ2-5; a weak D match, TRBD1 (7 bases). V gave up 3 bases and J gave up 5 bases, with 11 bases separating them. CDR1 is SGHNT, CDR2 YYREEE, per germline (reference sequence). CDR3 length: 13 residues. This CDR3 reads CASSYRGGETQYF. CDR3 coding DNA: TGTGCCAGCAGCTACAGGGGAGGCGAGACCCAGTACTTC.

The chain employs TRBV6-1 and TRBJ1-2; 9 positions agree with TRBD1. The CDR3 totals 15 residues. Germline values: CDR1 MNHNS, CDR2 SASEGT. V dropped 7 bases and J dropped 4; count of bases not matched to a gene: 10. The CDR3 bases are TGTGCCAGCACCGAGGGACAGGGAGGAGGCTATGGCTACACCTTC. This translates into CASTEGQGGGYGYTF.

V gene TRBV28 combines with J gene TRBJ1-3; possible D gene TRBD1, 5 bases. CDR1 and CDR2 (germline): MDHEN, SYDVKM. The CDR3 consists of 16 residues. V lost 3 bases, J lost 8 bases, and 20 bases lay in between. The CDR3 here is CASSLGPTQTWDTIYF. CDR3 coding DNA: TGTGCCAGCAGTTTGGGGCCGACCCAAACATGGGACACCATATATTTT.

This clone was found once. This chain uses TRBV30 with TRBJ2-7, with 7 nucleotides matching TRBD1. Germline loops: CDR1 GTSNPN, CDR2 SVGIG (reference sequence). J was trimmed by 2 bases and V by 4 bases; bases with no gene match: 5. The CDR3 spans 13 residues. The chain's CDR3 is CAWIRQGTYEQYF. In DNA form, the CDR3 reads TGTGCCTGGATCCGACAGGGAACCTACGAGCAGTACTTC.

V and J are TRBV5-4 and TRBJ2-5; 12 bases are a match to TRBD2. After removal of 4 bases from V and 11 bases from J, the junction contained 9 bases not matched to a gene. The CDR3 loop spans 14 amino acids. Germline loops: CDR1 SGHNT, CDR2 YYREEE (reference sequence). Written as DNA, the CDR3 is TGTGCCAGCAGCCCACTAGCGGGAGGTGCTGAGCAGTACTTC. Its translation: CASSPLAGGAEQYF.

The CDR3: CASSASTGLGNTEAFF. CDR3 DNA sequence: TGTGCCAGTAGTGCCTCGACAGGACTCGGGAACACTGAAGCTTTCTTT. The V call is TRBV19, the J call TRBJ1-1; TRBD1 is a possible D gene (6 bases). This CDR3 is 16 amino acids long. V gave up 5 bases and J gave up 1 base, with 17 bases separating them. Germline V gene sequence: CDR1 LNHDA, CDR2 SQIVND (reference sequence).

The chain joins TRBV4-3 to TRBJ1-6; D is unclear. V was pared by 1 base and J by 2 bases, with 6 bases between. The CDR3 has 15 amino acids. Germline assignment: CDR1 LGHNA and CDR2 YSLEER. CDR3 protein: CASSQVLTYNSPLHF. Written as DNA, the CDR3 is TGCGCCAGCAGCCAAGTCCTTACCTATAATTCACCCCTCCACTTT.

The chain carries TRBV28 and TRBJ2-5; possible D gene TRBD1, 5 bases. The V gene's germline CDR1 is MDHEN and CDR2 SYDVKM. Trimming took 3 bases from V and 7 from J, leaving 15 bases between them. This CDR3 region has 14 residues. Written as DNA, the CDR3 is TGTGCCAGCAGTTTCCGACAGCCCGGCAGGACCCAGTACTTC. Encoded protein: CASSFRQPGRTQYF.